The next 17 T cell receptor beta chains were all read from a single sample in a study of T-cell memory formation after mild COVID-19. Using its own MiXCR run on the 5' RACE reads, TCRdb lists one record per CDR3 protein. The sample shows approximately 390,000 distinct CDR3 sequences, 16% of them seen only once. Source material: PBMCs or a T cell subset sorted from them (not recorded which). Source of these receptors: a man in his late teens or twenties who had mild COVID-19 (a few samples of this study predate the infection). Cell type and time point are not known.

The genes are TRBV5-1 and TRBJ2-2, with TRBD1 matching 7 bases. Germline values: CDR1 SGHRS, CDR2 YFSETQ. After removal of 5 bases from V and 0 bases from J, the junction contained 7 bases not matched to a gene. There are 16 residues in the CDR3. CDR3: CASRPTGTANTGELFF. DNA of the CDR3: TGCGCCAGCAGACCCACCGGGACAGCGAACACCGGGGAGCTGTTTTTT.

The table lists this clonotype with many counts. The chain combines TRBV7-6 with TRBJ2-7; 8 bases align to TRBD2. In germline, CDR1 is SGHVS, CDR2 FNYEAQ. The junction had 7 bases not matched to a gene; V was cut back by 2 bases and J by 4 bases. This CDR3 has 15 residues. CDR3 in amino acids: CASSLSGGGQYEQYF. The CDR3 region has the DNA TGTGCCAGCAGCTTATCCGGCGGGGGGCAGTACGAGCAGTACTTC.

The rearrangement uses TRBV2 and TRBJ2-2; perhaps TRBD1 as D (5 bases). V was pared by 2 bases and J by 3 bases, with 10 bases between. Germline V gene lookup returns CDR1 SNHLY and CDR2 FYNNEI. This CDR3 has 15 residues. Here the CDR3 reads CASSESGRDTGELFF. CDR3 DNA sequence: TGTGCCAGCAGTGAAAGTGGCAGGGACACCGGGGAGCTGTTTTTT.

This sequence joins TRBV6-2 or TRBV6-3 and TRBJ1-2; D unresolved. V lost 2 bases, J lost 4 bases, and 5 bases lay in between. Germline V gene lookup returns CDR1 MNHEY and CDR2 SVGEGT. The CDR3 is 12 residues long. The CDR3 coding sequence is TGTGCCAGCAGTTACGCCCTCTATGGCTACACCTTC. Protein: CASSYALYGYTF.

The CDR3 nucleotides are TGTGCCAGCAGCCAAGCCGGAGGACAGGGGTCTGGCTACACCTTC. Encoded protein: CASSQAGGQGSGYTF. V and J are TRBV4-2 and TRBJ1-2, with TRBD1 identical over 9 bases. V trimming: 1 base; J trimming: 7 bases; junction bases outside the gene matches: 7. The CDR3 has 15 residues. Germline CDR1 reads LGHNA; CDR2 reads YNFKEQ.

The table lists this clonotype with many counts. The V and J genes are TRBV12-3 or TRBV12-4 and TRBJ1-1; D is unclear. Trimming shortened V by 3 bases and J by 6 bases, and 11 bases separated the two germline ends. This CDR3 region has 13 residues. The chain's CDR3 is CASSFRLNPEAFF. CDR3 bases: TGTGCCAGCAGTTTCAGGTTGAATCCTGAAGCTTTCTTT.

Only a few counts were recorded for this clonotype. V and J are TRBV4-3 and TRBJ2-1, with D perhaps matching TRBD1 (6 bases). Germline loops: CDR1 LGHNA, CDR2 YSLEER. The length of the CDR3 is 16 residues. Trimming shortened V by 0 bases and J by 13 bases, and 22 bases separated the two germline ends. The CDR3 region is CASSQDLVTGFLGQFF. The CDR3 nucleotides read TGCGCCAGCAGCCAAGATCTTGTGACAGGCTTCCTCGGCCAGTTCTTC.

The gene calls are TRBV6-2 or TRBV6-3 and TRBJ2-7; TRBD1 matches 9 bases. This CDR3 region has 17 residues. Germline V gives CDR1 MNHEY, CDR2 SVGEGT. J lost 2 bases, V lost 2 bases, and 10 bases had no gene match. The DNA for the CDR3 is TGTGCCAGCAGTTACCGGCCTGGGACAGGGATCACCTACGAGCAGTACGTC. Encoded protein: CASSYRPGTGITYEQYV.

This clonotype showed up just a few times. V gene TRBV12-3 or TRBV12-4 combines with J gene TRBJ2-3; weak D call: TRBD1 (6 bases). V was cut by 5 bases and J by 0 bases, with 12 bases left in between. The CDR3 covers 15 residues. CDR3 region: CASSAGTTSTDTQYF. The CDR3 DNA sequence: TGTGCCAGCAGTGCCGGGACAACTAGCACAGATACGCAGTATTTT.

This clonotype was seen at least ten times. The chain has TRBV5-1 and TRBJ2-3; 9 bases map to TRBD2. Looked up from germline, CDR1 is SGHRS and CDR2 is YFSETQ. CDR3 length equals 16 residues. V gave up 2 bases and J gave up 0 bases; unmatched junction bases: 4. In DNA, the CDR3 is TGCGCCAGCAGCTTAAGACTAGCGGCTAGCACAGATACGCAGTATTTT. Protein: CASSLRLAASTDTQYF.

There are many counts of this clonotype. Compared with germline, one end of the junction differs, possibly owing to a read error. CDR3 region: CASSQDWGGNSGYTF. CDR3 DNA sequence: TGCGCCAGCAGCCAAGATTGGGGGGGGAACTCTGGCTACACCTTC. This chain uses TRBV4-3 with TRBJ1-2, with a tentative D call TRBD1 (5 bases). The CDR3 runs 15 residues. The germline gives CDR1 LGHNA, CDR2 YSLEER.

CDR3 nucleotides: TGTGCCAGCAGTTTAGGCCTCGAAAGCACAGATACGCAGTATTTT. Translating it yields CASSLGLESTDTQYF. The chain recombines TRBV12-3 or TRBV12-4 with TRBJ2-3; D call uncertain. V lost 1 base and J lost 0, with 8 bases in between. This CDR3 spans 15 amino acids.

This clonotype has just a few counts. CDR3: CASSYSYRARGLSGYTF. In DNA, the CDR3 is TGTGCCAGCAGTTACTCCTATCGCGCCAGGGGCCTTTCAGGCTACACCTTC. This chain joins TRBV6-6 and TRBJ1-2; D may be TRBD1 (6 bases). V was pared by 0 bases and J by 8 bases, with 22 bases between. This CDR3 is 17 amino acids long. Germline-derived CDR1 and CDR2 are MNHNY and SVGAGI (reference sequence).

There are a few counts of this clonotype. V is TRBV7-8 and J is TRBJ2-1; 8 nucleotides line up with TRBD2. With V trimmed by 4 bases and J by 0 bases, 8 bases remained unmatched. Per the germline V gene, CDR1 is SGHVS and CDR2 is FQNEAQ. The CDR3 runs 17 residues. The CDR3 coding sequence is TGTGCCAGCAGCTCACGGGGGGGCGTTAGCTCCTACAATGAGCAGTTCTTC. Its translation is CASSSRGGVSSYNEQFF.

This clonotype was observed a few times. The rearrangement links TRBV5-1 to TRBJ2-7; tentatively, D is TRBD1 or TRBD2 (5 bases each). The CDR3 loop spans 14 amino acids. Germline V lookup: CDR1 SGHRS, CDR2 YFSETQ. The V gene lost 5 bases and the J gene lost 3 bases, with 15 bases spanning the gap. The CDR3 sequence is CASRRWGTNYEQYF. Here the CDR3 DNA reads TGCGCCAGCAGGCGATGGGGGACCAACTACGAGCAGTACTTC.

This clonotype was seen a few times. The chain links TRBV6-5 to TRBJ2-5; 7 bases match TRBD2. From germline, CDR1 is MNHEY and CDR2 SVGAGI. CDR3 length: 15 residues. The trim removed 7 bases at V and 2 bases at J, leaving 10 bases unmatched. The DNA for the CDR3 is TGTGCCAGCAAGTACGGGGGGATCGCACAAGAGACCCAGTACTTC. This translates into CASKYGGIAQETQYF.

The CDR3 loop is CASRTGGEQFF. CDR3 bases: TGTGCCAGCAGGACAGGAGGTGAGCAGTTCTTC. The V and J genes are TRBV28 and TRBJ2-1, with a tentative D call TRBD1 (6 bases). The CDR3 sequence is 11 residues long. Trimming cost V 6 bases and J 9 bases, with 9 bases left between them. Germline V lookup: CDR1 MDHEN, CDR2 SYDVKM.